The 15 T cell receptor beta chains listed next were all sequenced from one sample in a study of CD8 T cells in ankylosing spondylitis. TCRdb called the 5' RACE reads again in MiXCR, with one record for every CDR3 protein. The sample has over 600,000 distinct CDR3 sequences, around 17% seen once. Overall study results and limits: Characteristic, it appeared, of ankylosing spondylitis blood was a TCR beta motif of fewer than 10 highly homologous variants.

Which antigens these TCRs recognize remains unknown. The specimen was blood, either unsorted or a sorted T cell fraction (not recorded which). The receptors come from a male donor with ankylosing spondylitis.

The chain couples TRBV30 to TRBJ2-3; D perhaps matches TRBD1 (5 bases). Germline V gene lookup returns CDR1 GTSNPN and CDR2 SVGIG (reference sequence). The CDR3 is made up of 13 amino acids. The V gene lost 2 bases and the J gene lost 2 bases, with 8 bases spanning the gap. The CDR3 spells CAWSTGLTDTQYF. The CDR3 region has the DNA TGTGCCTGGAGTACAGGCCTCACAGATACGCAGTATTTT.

J is TRBJ1-6 and V is TRBV20-1; a possible D gene is TRBD1 (5 bases). Trimming left V 3 bases short and J 9 bases short, with 9 bases between. Germline-derived CDR1 and CDR2 are DFQATT and SNEGSKA (reference sequence). The CDR3 is made up of 12 amino acids. The CDR3 sequence: CSARLQGSPLHF. The CDR3 coding sequence is TGCAGTGCTAGGCTGCAGGGTTCACCCCTCCACTTT.

This clonotype was recorded a few times. The chain carries TRBV12-3 or TRBV12-4 and TRBJ2-3; D possibly uses TRBD1 or TRBD2 (5 bases each). V was pared by 2 bases and J by 0 bases, with 9 bases between. The CDR3 runs to 15 residues. The CDR3 DNA sequence: TGTGCCAGCAGTTTATACAGGACTAGCACAGATACGCAGTATTTT. Amino acids: CASSLYRTSTDTQYF.

V gene TRBV6-1 combines with J gene TRBJ1-1, with D unresolved. V lost 6 bases, J lost 0 bases, and 11 bases lay in between. Germline V lookup: CDR1 MNHNS, CDR2 SASEGT. The CDR3 loop spans 14 amino acids. The CDR3 protein is CASSRARMNTEAFF. The CDR3 DNA is TGTGCCAGCAGCCGTGCGAGGATGAACACTGAAGCTTTCTTT.

The chain couples TRBV9 to TRBJ2-1; TRBD2 matches 14 bases. Germline CDR1 reads SGDLS; CDR2 reads YYNGEE. Unmatched junction bases numbered 11, after V lost 4 bases and J lost 8 bases. This CDR3 has 17 residues. CDR3 loop: CASSPDGGGLAGDEQFF. In DNA form, the CDR3 reads TGTGCCAGCAGCCCAGACGGCGGGGGACTAGCGGGAGATGAGCAGTTCTTC.

The rearrangement joins TRBV4-1 to TRBJ1-1; no reliable D call. CDR3 length: 17 amino acids. V lost 0 bases, J lost 7 bases, and 21 bases lay in between. The V gene's germline CDR1 is MGHRA and CDR2 YSYEKL. This CDR3 reads CASSQDPGNWGSGEAFF. DNA of the CDR3: TGCGCCAGCAGCCAAGATCCTGGGAACTGGGGATCAGGTGAAGCTTTCTTT.

The chain combines TRBV5-1 with TRBJ1-2, with 10 bases that match TRBD1. The CDR3 covers 14 residues. After removal of 3 bases from V and 6 bases from J, the junction contained 5 bases not matched to a gene. Germline V gene lookup returns CDR1 SGHRS and CDR2 YFSETQ. CDR3 amino acids: CASSYSGTGDGYTF. The CDR3 coding sequence is TGCGCCAGCAGCTACAGCGGGACAGGGGATGGCTACACCTTC.

There are a few counts of this clonotype. The chain carries TRBV7-8 and TRBJ1-1, with 9 nucleotides matching TRBD1. Trimming at V came to 0 bases and at J to 10 bases, leaving 9 bases not matched to a gene. Germline CDR1 is SGHVS and CDR2 is FQNEAQ. This CDR3 region has 15 residues. For the CDR3, the DNA is TGTGCCAGCAGCTTAGCTCGGACAGGGGCGATTGGAGCTTTCTTT. This sequence encodes CASSLARTGAIGAFF.

The V call is TRBV4-3, the J call TRBJ1-2, with D hard to call. Trimming shortened V by 1 base and J by 2 bases, and 8 bases separated the two germline ends. CDR1 LGHNA and CDR2 YSLEER come from the germline V gene. The CDR3 has 14 amino acids. DNA of the CDR3: TGCGCCAGCAGCCAAGGGCAATCCAACTATGGCTACACCTTC. Translating gives CASSQGQSNYGYTF.

V and J are TRBV11-2 and TRBJ1-1; possibly TRBD1 for D (5 bases). Trimming stripped 3 bases from V and 4 bases from J, with 15 bases between. This CDR3 spans 15 amino acids. CDR1 SGHAT and CDR2 FQNNGV come from the germline V gene. The CDR3 DNA reads TGTGCCAGCAGCTTGTCAGGGTTTTTAGGCACTGAAGCTTTCTTT. Its protein is CASSLSGFLGTEAFF.

On this clonotype: At one end the junction does not follow the germline gene, possibly because of a read error. The chain is built from TRBV29-1 and TRBJ1-1; tentative D call: TRBD1 (6 bases). The CDR3 is made up of 14 amino acids. The V gene's germline CDR1 is SQVTM and CDR2 ANQGSEA. The CDR3 sequence is CSVFLWGGDTETFF. The CDR3 DNA is TGCAGCGTTTTTCTCTGGGGAGGGGACACTGAAACTTTCTTT.

This clonotype was counted between two and nine times. The CDR3 nucleotides are TGTGCCAGCCGGACTAGCGTTGTAAAGACCCAGTACTTC. The encoded protein is CASRTSVVKTQYF. The gene calls are TRBV6-2 or TRBV6-3 and TRBJ2-5; TRBD2 matches at 9 bases. The J segment lost 6 bases and the V segment lost 8 bases, leaving 7 bases of the junction unmatched. CDR3 length equals 13 residues. CDR1 and CDR2 (germline): MNHEY, SVGEGT.

This clonotype was observed a few times. The rearrangement uses TRBV3-1 and TRBJ2-5, with a tentative D call TRBD2 (5 bases). The CDR3 is 15 residues long. Germline CDR1 LGHDT, CDR2 YNNKEL (reference sequence). The V and J ends lost 1 base and 4 bases respectively, with 13 bases between them. The CDR3: CASSQGGGTSETQYF. DNA for the CDR3: TGTGCCAGCAGCCAAGGAGGAGGTACCTCAGAGACCCAGTACTTC.

This clonotype was found a few times. The CDR3 region is CASSYTGGEDTQYF. For the CDR3, the DNA is TGCGCCAGCAGCTACACAGGGGGCGAAGATACGCAGTATTTT. The chain carries TRBV5-1 and TRBJ2-3; 9 nucleotides line up with TRBD1. V trimming: 3 bases; J trimming: 5 bases; junction bases outside the gene matches: 4. CDR1 and CDR2 from the germline V gene are SGHRS and YFSETQ. The CDR3 consists of 14 residues.

The chain uses TRBV7-6 and TRBJ1-6, with 7 positions matching TRBD1. The CDR3 consists of 17 residues. Trimming at V came to 5 bases and at J to 3 bases, leaving 10 bases not matched to a gene. Germline CDR1 SGHVS, CDR2 FNYEAQ. CDR3 coding DNA: TGTGCCAGCAGCCCTCACAGGGGAACCGGCTATAATTCACCCCTCCACTTT. Its translation: CASSPHRGTGYNSPLHF.